This T cell receptor beta chain is from a study of blood T cell repertoires in COVID-19. Across the whole study: The study drew acute and convalescent COVID-19 samples from the United States, Italy and Spain.

Donors were grouped by their self-reported clinical history. Authors' processing steps: Reference gene primer amplification gave nucleated cell count estimates. Generated by immunoSEQ multiplex PCR, the TCRdb table keeps only in-frame clones and is missing some. For V, J and clone size, that table is used; D and trimming come from the DNA. This sample has 200,000 to 250,000 clones, with 65% to 85% found just once. The CDR3 contains 15 residues. V gave up 5 bases and J gave up 4 bases; unmatched junction bases: 6. Germline CDR1 reads SEHNR; CDR2 reads FQNEAQ (reference sequence). This clone showed up just a few times.

This TCR derives from a woman aged 60 to 75 who had recovered from COVID-19. Sequenced sample: PBMCs or T cells enriched from blood (not recorded which). The chain joins TRBV7-9 to TRBJ1-1, with 11 nucleotides matching TRBD1. The CDR3 DNA reads TGTGCCAGCAGCCCATGGACAGGGGGCGGCACTGAAGCTTTCTTT. Its protein is CASSPWTGGGTEAFF.